This TCR beta chain derives from a study of T cell responses to AZD1222 COVID-19 vaccine. Study-wide points: White British people made up most donors, females outnumbered males, and clonal diversity was possibly underestimated. Of spike-specific TCRs, nearly half reportedly target regions left unmutated in variants. Only a handful of AZD1222 recipients tested seropositive at baseline. A rise in Spike-specific TCR breadth and depth followed two AZD1222 doses.

In this sample, this clone turned up a few times. The antigen is not known. Sequencing was performed with immunoSEQ multiplex PCR; in TCRdb, only in-frame clones are kept and a portion is missing. The sample carries about 56,000 clones, around 87% recorded once. CDR1 is KGHDR, CDR2 SFDVKD, per germline. V lost 7 bases and J 2 bases, leaving 20 bases between the germline ends. CDR3 length: 16 amino acids. The sequencing here drew on peripheral blood, taken on day 0 of AZD1222 vaccination. J is TRBJ2-7 and V is TRBV24-1; no firm D call. The source is an adult in good health. The CDR3 sequence: CATSPRPVPRPYEQYF. DNA for the CDR3: TGTGCCACCAGCCCCCGACCAGTCCCCCGGCCCTACGAGCAGTACTTC.